This T cell receptor (beta chain) is drawn from a study of human T cells and chemical hapten exposure. Time point of the sample: pre-sensitization, week 0. Indicated treatment: therapeutic diphenylcyclopropenone sensitization with weekly scalp DPC. TCRdb analysed the RACE reads with MiXCR anew, one entry per CDR3 protein. The sample lists 80,000 to 100,000 distinct CDR3 sequences, 9.5% to 14% occurring once. The CDR3 sequence is 15 residues long. V was pared by 3 bases and J by 2 bases, with 5 bases of the junction left unmatched. Germline V lookup: CDR1 SEHNR, CDR2 FQNEAQ (reference sequence). The chain recombines TRBV7-9 with TRBJ2-7, with 9 bases lining up with TRBD2. The TCR comes from a woman aged 55-69 years with alopecia areata. Some clones in this sample may be carry-over from other donors' samples. Source: whole blood, taken in connection with sensitization to the hapten diphenylcyclopropenone (DPC). The CDR3 loop is CASSFQRGATYEQYF. In DNA form, the CDR3 reads TGTGCCAGCAGCTTTCAGCGGGGGGCCACCTACGAGCAGTACTTC.